These 28 T cell receptor beta chains came from one sample sequenced in a study of blood T cell repertoires in COVID-19. The assay was immunoSEQ multiplex PCR, and TCRdb's table has in-frame clones only and misses some. The top ten clones hold 5% to 7% of a sample with 78,000 or so clones, around 83% of them seen once. The sample was peripheral blood. Source of these receptors: an older woman with acute or convalescent COVID-19.

This sequence joins TRBV2 and TRBJ1-1; a possible D gene is TRBD1 (5 bases). This CDR3 is 13 amino acids long. Trimming took 7 bases from V and 1 from J, leaving 10 bases between them. CDR1 and CDR2 from the germline V gene are SNHLY and FYNNEI. CDR3 region: CASISGGNTEAFF. The CDR3 bases are TGTGCCAGCATCTCCGGGGGGAACACTGAAGCTTTCTTT. The whole variable domain, filled in from reference TRBV2 and TRBJ1-1, reads EPEVTQTPSHQVTQMGQEVILRCVPISNHLYFYWYRQILGQKVEFLVSFYNNEISEKSEIFDDQFSVERPDGSNFTLKIRSTKLEDSAMYFCASISGGNTEAFFGQGTRLTVV.

The rearrangement joins TRBV10-3 to TRBJ1-1; D uncertain. Looked up from germline, CDR1 is ENHRY and CDR2 is SYGVKD. Deletions cut 7 bases from V and 0 bases from J, with 12 bases between. This CDR3 spans 14 amino acids. Written as DNA, the CDR3 is TGTGCCATCAACGAAAACAGATTGAACACTGAAGCTTTCTTT. It is translated as CAINENRLNTEAFF.

Of note for this clone: The sample holds other DNA sequences that translate to the same CDR3. The chain joins TRBV6-5 to TRBJ1-1, with D possibly being TRBD1 (5 bases). The germline gives CDR1 MNHEY, CDR2 SVGAGI. This CDR3 contains 12 residues. Deletions cut 3 bases from V and 7 bases from J, with 9 bases between. CDR3 sequence: CASSYSGGEAFF. CDR3 DNA: TGTGCCAGCAGTTATTCCGGGGGTGAAGCTTTCTTT.

The chain has TRBV6-5 and TRBJ1-1; a possible D gene is TRBD1 (6 bases). The CDR3 sequence is 15 residues long. With 0 bases removed from V and 1 base from J, the gap between germline ends came to 9 bases. Germline assignment: CDR1 MNHEY and CDR2 SVGAGI. For the CDR3, the DNA is TGTGCCAGCAGTTACTCGGGACAATCGAACACTGAAGCTTTCTTT. It translates to CASSYSGQSNTEAFF.

The V call is TRBV5-1, the J call TRBJ1-2; no reliable D call. Germline lookup yields CDR1 SGHRS and CDR2 YFSETQ. The CDR3 loop spans 15 amino acids. Trimming pared 0 bases from V and 7 bases from J, leaving 16 bases between. The CDR3 nucleotides read TGCGCCAGCAGCTTGGAGGCAGGAAAGTTCTTTGGCTACACCTTC. Its protein product is CASSLEAGKFFGYTF.

This rearrangement joins TRBV19 to TRBJ2-2; TRBD1 agrees at 11 bases. This CDR3 contains 16 residues. Germline CDR1 LNHDA, CDR2 SQIVND (reference sequence). The V and J ends lost 3 bases and 5 bases, in that order; junction bases with no gene match: 5. CDR3 residues: CASSILGQGATGELFF. The CDR3 DNA is TGTGCCAGTAGTATCCTCGGACAGGGGGCTACCGGGGAGCTGTTTTTT.

This clone was detected once. V gene TRBV19 combines with J gene TRBJ2-2, with D possibly matching TRBD2 (6 bases). CDR1 and CDR2 from the germline V gene are LNHDA and SQIVND (reference sequence). This CDR3 has 14 residues. Between the trimmed V and J ends, which lost 10 bases and 1 base, there was a span of 13 bases. CDR3 in DNA: TGTGCCACACGTTACGGGGGGAACACCGGGGAGCTGTTTTTT. Translating gives CATRYGGNTGELFF.

The genes are TRBV18 and TRBJ1-1; 7 nucleotides agree with TRBD1. V trimming: 3 bases; J trimming: 0 bases; junction bases outside the gene matches: 10. CDR3 length: 17 residues. The V gene's germline CDR1 is KGHSH and CDR2 LQKENI. The CDR3 nucleotides read TGTGCCAGCTCACCCAGGGGCCAGGGGGTGGTGAACACTGAAGCTTTCTTT. This gives the protein CASSPRGQGVVNTEAFF.

The J gene is TRBJ2-2, the V gene TRBV9; D unresolved. V shed 2 bases and J shed 6 bases, with 17 bases lying between them. The CDR3 covers 16 residues. The germline V gene encodes CDR1 SGDLS and CDR2 YYNGEE. Written as DNA, the CDR3 is TGTGCCAGCAGCGTTAGCCTCAATATCTCCCCCGGGGAGCTGTTTTTT. Amino acids: CASSVSLNISPGELFF.

The rearrangement uses TRBV6-5 and TRBJ1-1, with 10 bases fitting TRBD1. Per the germline V gene, CDR1 is MNHEY and CDR2 is SVGAGI. This CDR3 has 15 amino acids. V shed 4 bases, J shed 1 base, and the junction held 3 bases outside the gene matches. CDR3 sequence reads: CASSSDRGPNTEAFF. Here the CDR3 DNA reads TGTGCCAGCAGTTCCGACAGGGGGCCGAACACTGAAGCTTTCTTT.

In this sample, this clone turned up a few times. The chain uses TRBV9 and TRBJ1-2; D is undetermined. CDR1 and CDR2 (germline): SGDLS, YYNGEE. This CDR3 is 15 amino acids long. The ends were cut back, 0 bases at V and 2 bases at J, with 11 bases in the middle. Here the CDR3 reads CASSVAGEANYGYTF. CDR3 nucleotide sequence: TGTGCCAGCAGCGTAGCCGGGGAGGCCAACTATGGCTACACCTTC.

This chain uses TRBV5-6 with TRBJ2-1, with a weak D call TRBD2 (5 bases). V gave up 2 bases and J gave up 9 bases, with 18 bases separating them. Germline-derived CDR1 and CDR2 are SGHDT and YYEEEE. CDR3 length: 15 amino acids. This CDR3 reads CASSLGPIRRGEQFF. The CDR3 DNA sequence: TGTGCCAGCAGCTTAGGCCCTATAAGACGGGGTGAGCAGTTCTTC.

This rearrangement joins TRBV5-6 to TRBJ2-7; tentative D call: TRBD1 (6 bases). Germline loops: CDR1 SGHDT, CDR2 YYEEEE. This CDR3 is 12 amino acids long. The ends were cut back, 4 bases at V and 5 bases at J, with 10 bases in the middle. For the CDR3, the DNA is TGTGCCAGCAGCGGGAACAGGGACGAGCAGTACTTC. It is translated as CASSGNRDEQYF.

V usage is TRBV27 and J usage is TRBJ1-4, with a weak D call TRBD1 (5 bases). CDR3 size: 14 residues. V lost 5 bases and J lost 3, with 10 bases in between. Germline-derived CDR1 and CDR2 are MNHEY and SMNVEV (reference sequence). CDR3: CASSAGQPNEKLFF. The CDR3 DNA sequence: TGTGCCAGCAGTGCAGGGCAGCCTAATGAAAAACTGTTTTTT.

This chain uses TRBV10-1 with TRBJ2-2, with TRBD1 matching 11 bases. Trimming at V came to 6 bases and at J to 6 bases, leaving 6 bases not matched to a gene. CDR1 WNHNN and CDR2 SYGVQD come from the germline V gene (reference sequence). This CDR3 is 15 amino acids long. The CDR3 protein is CASRPGTGGSGELFF. CDR3 DNA: TGCGCCAGCAGACCCGGGACAGGGGGATCCGGGGAGCTGTTTTTT.

This clone was detected only once. The chain recombines TRBV10-3 with TRBJ1-1, with D perhaps matching TRBD1 (6 bases). V gave up 6 bases and J gave up 0 bases, with 11 bases separating them. CDR1 is ENHRY, CDR2 SYGVKD, per germline. The CDR3 spans 14 residues. The CDR3 here is CAIRAGAMNTEAFF. The DNA of the CDR3 is TGTGCCATCAGGGCAGGGGCCATGAACACTGAAGCTTTCTTT.

CDR3 sequence (DNA): TGTGCCAGCAGCTTATTCGGGACAGAGACCTACGAGCAGTACTTC. Encoded protein: CASSLFGTETYEQYF. This chain links TRBV7-2 with TRBJ2-7; TRBD1 aligns across 7 bases. This CDR3 spans 15 amino acids. V dropped 2 bases and J dropped 2; count of bases not matched to a gene: 6. The germline CDR1 and CDR2 sequences are SGHTA and FQGNSA.

The V and J genes are TRBV6-5 and TRBJ2-3; tentative D call: TRBD1 (5 bases). Per germline, CDR1 MNHEY and CDR2 SVGAGI. V was pared by 3 bases and J by 6 bases, with 13 bases between. The CDR3 sequence is 14 residues long. The CDR3 loop is CASSYRQGSDTQYF. The CDR3 nucleotides read TGTGCCAGCAGTTATCGTCAGGGTAGCGATACGCAGTATTTT.

This chain connects TRBV29-1 to TRBJ2-7, with a tentative D call TRBD1 (5 bases). The length of the CDR3 is 13 residues. With 5 bases removed from V and 2 bases from J, the gap between germline ends came to 13 bases. Germline V gene lookup returns CDR1 SQVTM and CDR2 ANQGSEA. This chain's CDR3 is CSVREGATYEQYF. The CDR3 bases are TGCAGCGTTAGGGAAGGGGCCACCTACGAGCAGTACTTC.

The V call is TRBV6-5, the J call TRBJ1-4, with D unclear. Deletions cut 6 bases from V and 5 bases from J, with 13 bases between. The CDR3 has 14 residues. The germline V gene encodes CDR1 MNHEY and CDR2 SVGAGI. CDR3 loop: CASRTPWRNEKLFF. CDR3 coding DNA: TGTGCCAGCAGGACCCCGTGGAGGAATGAAAAACTGTTTTTT.

The chain carries TRBV4-1 and TRBJ1-4; D is unclear. The V gene's germline CDR1 is MGHRA and CDR2 YSYEKL. Between the trimmed V and J ends, which lost 4 bases and 4 bases, there was a span of 13 bases. The CDR3 loop spans 15 amino acids. CDR3 nucleotide sequence: TGCGCCAGCAGCCCCCCAGCGGTACTTAATGAAAAACTGTTTTTT. Protein product: CASSPPAVLNEKLFF.

The chain joins TRBV3-1 (or the pseudogene TRBV3-2) to TRBJ1-2; perhaps TRBD1 as D (5 bases). Trimming took 2 bases from V and 7 from J, leaving 17 bases between them. The CDR3 length is 15 residues. Germline CDR1 LGHDT, CDR2 YNNKEL (reference sequence). The CDR3 DNA follows: TGTGCCAGCAGCCAAAACCGACAGCCCTTTGTTGGCTACACCTTC. It translates to CASSQNRQPFVGYTF.

This chain links TRBV5-4 with TRBJ2-5; no clear D. The CDR3 sequence is 15 residues long. Germline CDR1 reads SGHNT; CDR2 reads YYREEE (reference sequence). The V end was cut by 5 bases, the J end by 1 base, with 15 bases between. The CDR3 loop is CASRPGFLSQETQYF. In DNA, the CDR3 is TGTGCCAGCAGGCCGGGTTTCCTCTCCCAAGAGACCCAGTACTTC.

J is TRBJ1-6 and V is TRBV7-9; 8 bases agree with TRBD1. Germline trimming cut 4 bases from V and 3 bases from J; bases unmatched to any gene: 11. The V gene's germline CDR1 is SEHNR and CDR2 FQNEAQ (reference sequence). CDR3 length: 18 residues. CDR3 nucleotides: TGTGCCAGCAGCTCGACGAGCGGACAGGGCTACTATAATTCACCCCTCCACTTT. Protein: CASSSTSGQGYYNSPLHF.

The chain employs TRBV15 and TRBJ1-2, with D maybe TRBD1 (5 bases). V lost 0 bases and J lost 5, with 10 bases in between. The CDR3 length is 14 residues. The germline V gene has CDR1 LNHNV and CDR2 YYDKDF (reference sequence). The CDR3 spells CATSRDRVGYGYTF. The CDR3 DNA is TGTGCCACCAGCAGAGACAGGGTGGGATATGGCTACACCTTC.

This chain uses TRBV18 with TRBJ2-3, with 10 bases lining up with TRBD2. Germline CDR1 is KGHSH and CDR2 is LQKENI. The junction had 8 bases not matched to a gene; V was cut back by 3 bases and J by 2 bases. The CDR3 covers 17 residues. This chain's CDR3 is CASSPPPLAGNTDTQYF. CDR3 nucleotides: TGTGCCAGCTCACCCCCCCCACTAGCGGGAAACACAGATACGCAGTATTTT. Full variable domain (remainder filled in from reference TRBV18 and TRBJ2-3): NAGVMQNPRHLVRRRGQEARLRCSPMKGHSHVYWYRQLPEEGLKFMVYLQKENIIDESGMPKERFSAEFPKEGPSILRIQQVVRGDSAAYFCASSPPPLAGNTDTQYFGPGTRLTVL.

The chain has TRBV4-2 and TRBJ1-2, with no clear D. The CDR3 is made up of 14 amino acids. CDR1 is LGHNA and CDR2 is YNFKEQ in the germline V gene. V dropped 0 bases and J dropped 4 bases, with 9 bases sitting between them. CDR3 nucleotides: TGTGCCAGCAGCCAAGATAACGGAGGCTATGGCTACACCTTC. Translation gives CASSQDNGGYGYTF.

The chain links TRBV3-1 (or the pseudogene TRBV3-2) to TRBJ1-1, with 7 bases fitting TRBD1. The CDR3 has 15 residues. Losses at the gene ends were 4 bases for V and 1 base for J; bases not matched to a gene: 6. Germline lookup yields CDR1 LGHDT and CDR2 YNNKEL (reference sequence). CDR3 DNA sequence: TGTGCCAGCAGCCCCTTCGGGACAGCGAACACTGAAGCTTTCTTT. Translating it yields CASSPFGTANTEAFF.